The text below deals with one T cell receptor beta chain. UMI-labeled TRB cDNA libraries were prepared by 5' RACE. TCRdb reworked the 5' RACE reads into one entry per CDR3 protein, no DNA. The sample totals some 130,000 distinct CDR3 sequences. The sample is drawn from a study of CXCR3-negative and CXCR3-positive naive CD8 T cells. The CDR3 contains 14 residues. CDR1 is SGHAT and CDR2 is FQNNGV in the germline V gene. The chain combines TRBV11-2 with TRBJ1-1; TCRdb calls TRBD1, which cannot be checked without DNA. Source material: naive CXCR3- CD8+ T cells from blood. The subset is: CD45RO-CCR7+CD27+CD95- naive CD8+ T cells lacking CXCR3 (TNR3-). This TCR was recovered from a human donor in good health. Some clones in this sample may be carry-over from other donors' samples. CDR3 region: CASTNDRTTTEAFF.